This T cell receptor beta chain was captured in a study of shared clonotypes between healthy human individuals (dated by TCRdb to 2018 to 2020). Some background on the complete study: The cohort included three men and a couple of women between 18 and 49 years of age. Blood TCR repertoires of about 5 healthy adults were deeply sequenced to estimate repertoire size and the extent of clonotype sharing between individuals. Per donor, leukapheresis produced somewhere between about 0.94 and 9.5 billion PBMCs. To increase sequencing depth and limit assay-specific biases, TCR repertoire library preparation and sequencing were carried out by different laboratories using diverse techniques. Results and caveats for the whole study, not just this receptor: The small number of donors limited the genetic and exposure-history diversity represented. Sampling was restricted to blood, and TCR repertoires in tissue are likely to differ from TCR repertoires in blood. Pairwise subsampling led to the expectation that sequencing depth would affect the degree of clonotype sharing among donors.

The donors were healthy, HIV-negative adults with no recently reported acute infections or vaccinations. All donors were Caucasian adults living in Nashville, Tennessee, USA. For unsorted samples, 90 million or so PBMCs were counted and genomic DNA was extracted with the QIAamp DNA Blood Mini kit. Blood was collected by leukapheresis, and PBMCs were isolated by Ficoll-Histopaque density gradient centrifugation and then cryopreserved in liquid nitrogen vapor phase. Using the deep immunoSEQ assay, TCR CDR3 regions were amplified from genomic DNA by multiplex PCR. Genomic DNA extracted from each cell subset was distributed evenly over all wells of several immunoSEQ 96-well plates, and each plate served as one replicate. For unsorted PBMC, around 0.3 ug genomic DNA, equal to 30,000 or so T cell genomes, was loaded into each replicate PCR. Ten immunoSEQ deep assay plates were used to sequence unsorted PBMC genomic DNA. Purified libraries were quantified with a Qubit 3.0 fluorometer, sized on a Bioanalyzer 2100, and re-quantified with the KAPA Library Quantification kit. A separate single-read 150-cycle Illumina NextSeq 550 flow cell was used to sequence each immunoSEQ 96-well plate. From the authors' description of their analysis: Because the immunoSEQ output included only junctional sequences and no quality scores, the filtering could not be the same as the filtering used for full-length reads. Sequences were annotated with PyIR, a Python wrapper for IgBLAST v1.9, and V/J genes and CDR3 were assigned using IMGT germline references. Reads were removed for weak V/J assignments (E-value above 1e-6), missing CDR3, stop codons, out-of-frame junctions, or ambiguous translated residues. V3J clonotypes were defined as sequences sharing an identical inferred V gene, J gene, and CDR3 amino acid sequence. Percentage overlap between repertoires was calculated by dividing the number of shared unique clonotypes by the size of the smaller repertoire. Richness of each repertoire was evaluated using RTK rarefaction, the Chao1 estimator, and Recon v2.1 estimates of unobserved clonotypes. TCRdb obtained this table from immuneACCESS and retained in-frame rearrangements with V and J assigned. These tables miss some clones; where compared with another copy, unresolved V genes account for less than half of the shortfall, and the remainder is unexplained. V and J calls and clone size follow that table, whereas D and trimming were derived from the DNA. A total of about 500,000 clones appear in this sample, around 77% of them only once. Around 12% of the sample is in the top ten clones.

Reading the germline V gene gives CDR1 SNHLY and CDR2 FYNNEI. Deletion took 0 bases off V and 0 bases off J, with a span of 8 bases between the germline ends. The CDR3 runs 15 amino acids, cysteine and phenylalanine included. This entry keeps only the CDR3 DNA: 45 bases, framed from base 1. Notes on this clone: The antigen it recognizes is unknown. Within one base of it there is no much larger clone, and no base qualities were kept.

The chain is encoded by TRBV2 joined to TRBJ1-2; no D gene call is confident. Sequencing used PBMCs. This clonotype was sampled from a woman in her thirties or forties in good health. Some clones in this sample may be carry-over from other donors' samples. The DNA is TGTGCCAGCAGTGAAGCAACGGGAGCTAACTATGGCTACACCTTC. This yields the protein CASSEATGANYGYTF.